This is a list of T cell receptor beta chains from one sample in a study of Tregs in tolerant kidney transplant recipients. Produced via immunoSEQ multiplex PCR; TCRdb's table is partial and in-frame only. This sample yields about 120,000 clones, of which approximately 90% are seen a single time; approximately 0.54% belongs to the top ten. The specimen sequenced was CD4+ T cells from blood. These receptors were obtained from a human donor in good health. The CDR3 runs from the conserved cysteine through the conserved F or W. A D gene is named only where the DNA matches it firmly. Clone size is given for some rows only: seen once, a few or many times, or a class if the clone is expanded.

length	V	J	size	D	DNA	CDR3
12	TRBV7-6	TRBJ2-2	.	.	TGTGCCAGCAGCCGGAACACCGGGGAGCTGTTTTTT	CASSRNTGELFF
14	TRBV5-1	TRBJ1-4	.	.	TGCGCCAGCAGAAAGGAGGCAACTGGTGAAAAACTGTTTTTT	CASRKEATGEKLFF
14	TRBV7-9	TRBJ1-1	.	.	TGTGCCAGCAGCTTAATGGGGGTAGGCACTGAAGCTTTCTTT	CASSLMGVGTEAFF
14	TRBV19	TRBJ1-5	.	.	TGTGCCAGCACGGGACACCTAAGCAATCAGCCCCAGCATTTT	CASTGHLSNQPQHF
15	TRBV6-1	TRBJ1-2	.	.	TGTGCCAGCAGTGATCCGGTGTTAGGGGCAGGGGGCTACACCTTC	CASSDPVLGAGGYTF
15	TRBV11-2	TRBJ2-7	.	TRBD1	TGTGCCAGCAGCTCCGGACAGGCGACTGGTTTTGAGCAGTACTTC	CASSSGQATGFEQYF
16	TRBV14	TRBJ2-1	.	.	TGTGCCAGCAGCCAAGAGCAGGTCAGACCCTACAATGAGCAGTTCTTC	CASSQEQVRPYNEQFF
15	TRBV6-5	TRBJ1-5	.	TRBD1	TGTGCCAGCACTAAAGACAGGGGTCTCAATCAGCCCCAGCATTTT	CASTKDRGLNQPQHF
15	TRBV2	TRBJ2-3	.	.	TGTGCCAGCGAGTTTGGCGGACTATCCCCAGATACGCAGTATTTT	CASEFGGLSPDTQYF
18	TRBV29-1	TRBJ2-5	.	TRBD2	TGCAGCGTCGGTGGTGCTCCCGGGACTAGCGGGGGGAGAGAGACCCAGTACTTC	CSVGGAPGTSGGRETQYF
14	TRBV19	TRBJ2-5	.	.	TGTGCCAGTAGTTCTCAGGGTATTGTTGAGACCCAGTACTTC	CASSSQGIVETQYF
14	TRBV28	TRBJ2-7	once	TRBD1	TGTGCCAGCAGTTTCCCGGACAGGGGCTACGAGCAGTACTTC	CASSFPDRGYEQYF
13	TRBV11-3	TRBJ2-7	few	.	TGTGCCAGCTCCCGTGGGGGCTCCTACGAGCAGTACTTC	CASSRGGSYEQYF
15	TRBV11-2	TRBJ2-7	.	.	TGTGCCAGCAGCTTAGTGTCCGGGGCCGGCGACGAGCAGTACTTC	CASSLVSGAGDEQYF
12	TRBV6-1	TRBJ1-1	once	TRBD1	TGTGCCAGCAGCGGACAGGTCCCTGAAGCTTTCTTT	CASSGQVPEAFF
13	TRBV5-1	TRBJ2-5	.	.	TGCGCCAGCAGCTTTACAGGGAGAGAGACCCAGTACTTC	CASSFTGRETQYF
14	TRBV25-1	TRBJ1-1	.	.	TGTGCCAGCAGGCCCGGAGAATTGGGGACTGAAGCTTTCTTT	CASRPGELGTEAFF
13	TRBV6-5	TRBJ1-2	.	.	TGTGCCAGCCGTGACGTCGGGCTCTATGGCTACACCTTC	CASRDVGLYGYTF
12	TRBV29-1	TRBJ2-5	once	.	TGCAGCGTTGGGGCGGGCCAAGAGACCCAGTACTTC	CSVGAGQETQYF
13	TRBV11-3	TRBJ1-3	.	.	TGTGCCAGCAGCTTGGGGGATGGAAACACCATATATTTT	CASSLGDGNTIYF
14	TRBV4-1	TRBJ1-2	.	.	TGCGCCAGCAGCCAAGAGACGGGGGCGCGTGGCTACACCTTC	CASSQETGARGYTF
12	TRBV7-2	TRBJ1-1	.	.	TGTGCCAGCAGCTTAACCCGCACTGAAGCTTTCTTT	CASSLTRTEAFF
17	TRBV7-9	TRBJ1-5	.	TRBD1	TGTGCCAGCAGCTTAGTACGGGCGACAGGGGGCGCGCAGCCCCAGCATTTT	CASSLVRATGGAQPQHF
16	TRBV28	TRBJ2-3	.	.	TGTGCCAGCAGTTTAGGCGCGGGAAAGCAATATCCTGCGCAGTATTTT	CASSLGAGKQYPAQYF
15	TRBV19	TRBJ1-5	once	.	TGTGCCAGTACCCAATCCAGAGGATCTGGGCAGCCCCAGCATTTT	CASTQSRGSGQPQHF
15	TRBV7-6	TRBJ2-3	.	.	TGTGCCAGCAGCTTAGGGGCAGGAGGCACAGATACGCAGTATTTT	CASSLGAGGTDTQYF
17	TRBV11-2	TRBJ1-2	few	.	TGTGCCAGCAGCTCCCCGAGGAGGTTGACGGGGGAAGGTGGCTACACCTTC	CASSSPRRLTGEGGYTF